Sequencing of this TCR beta chain was carried out in a study of early T cells in non-severe SARS-CoV-2 infection. At the level of the study: With bulk RNA from unsorted whole blood as input, sequencing yielded unpaired chains.

Looked up from germline, CDR1 is SQVTM and CDR2 is ANQGSEA. The CDR3 is made up of 14 amino acids. V gave up 7 bases and J gave up 5 bases; unmatched junction bases: 9. This clonotype was detected many times. Antigen unknown. Study results and limitations: Private and CD4 specificities were missed by VDJdb matching, skewed to anti-spike CD8.

Unique molecular identifier tags were affixed to discrete cDNA molecules. TCRdb reprocessed the 5' RACE reads with MiXCR, giving one entry per CDR3 protein. The sample records tens of thousands of distinct CDR3 sequences, roughly 5.3% being singletons. Sequenced sample: whole blood. This chain joins TRBV29-1 and TRBJ2-3; 10 nucleotides agree with TRBD2. This TCR was sampled from an adult who was a healthcare worker with PCR-confirmed SARS-CoV-2 infection or an uninfected control (not recorded which). This CDR3 reads CSAAPGTSVDTQYF. The CDR3 DNA reads as TGCAGCGCAGCTCCCGGGACTAGCGTAGATACGCAGTATTTT.